Listed below are T cell receptor beta chains from one sample, sequenced in a study of T cells in localized non-small cell lung cancer. Method: immunoSEQ multiplex PCR; TCRdb's copy keeps in-frame clones and lacks some. Here the sample spans 15,000 to 25,000 clones, approximately 91% being singletons. This specimen consisted of peripheral blood, obtained before any cancer treatment. The source is a man between 40 and 69 years old with stage I lung adenocarcinoma. Each CDR3 is given with its conserved first and last residue. Each record gives: clone size, V gene, D gene, J gene, CDR3 DNA, CDR3 protein. The D gene is left open where the match is weak. Clone size is not always given. Where it is, it says once, few, many or a class for expanded clones.

>NA|TRBV12-5|NA|TRBJ1-6
TGTGCTAGTGGGGCCGCGGGCTCCTATAATTCACCCCTCCACTTT
CASGAAGSYNSPLHF
>NA|TRBV5-1|NA|TRBJ1-2
TGCGCCAGCAGCACAGTCGTAGACTATGGCTACACCTTC
CASSTVVDYGYTF
>once|TRBV6-1|NA|TRBJ1-3
TGTGCCAGCAGTGAATATACAGGCGGCGGCACCATATATTTT
CASSEYTGGGTIYF
>NA|TRBV11-2|NA|TRBJ1-1
TGTGCCAGCAGCTTATTACAGGGGAACACTGAAGCTTTCTTT
CASSLLQGNTEAFF
>NA|TRBV10-3|TRBD1|TRBJ1-1
TGTGCCATCAGTGACCGTCATACAGGGGGAACTGAAGCTTTCTTT
CAISDRHTGGTEAFF
>NA|TRBV5-4|NA|TRBJ1-2
TGTGCCAGCAGCTTGGATGATTATGGCTACACCTTC
CASSLDDYGYTF
>once|TRBV15|NA|TRBJ1-5
TGTGCCACCAGCAAAAGTAGGGATAATCAGCCCCAGCATTTT
CATSKSRDNQPQHF
>NA|TRBV2|NA|TRBJ2-7
TGTGCCAGCAGGGATTCGGGAACCCCTTCCTACGAGCAGTACTTC
CASRDSGTPSYEQYF
>NA|TRBV10-1|TRBD2|TRBJ2-1
TGCGCCAGCGGGACTAGTGGGACTTTAAGCTCCTACAATGAGCAGTTCTTC
CASGTSGTLSSYNEQFF
>NA|TRBV7-6|NA|TRBJ1-5
TGTGCCAGCAGCGAAGGTGTGGGCCCGGGCAATCAGCCCCAGCATTTT
CASSEGVGPGNQPQHF
>NA|TRBV6-1|NA|TRBJ1-4
TGTGCCAGCAGTGCCGAAGGACTCCGGATTAATGAAAAACTGTTTTTT
CASSAEGLRINEKLFF
>NA|TRBV18|NA|TRBJ1-5
TGTGCCAGCTCACCCCAGACAGGCCATCAGCCCCAGCATTTT
CASSPQTGHQPQHF
>NA|TRBV27|NA|TRBJ2-1
TGTGCCAGCAGTTCCTCTACCCGTCCCTTTAATGAGCAGTTCTTC
CASSSSTRPFNEQFF
>NA|TRBV11-2|NA|TRBJ2-2
TGTGCCAGCAGCTTAGGGGCTAGCGTCACCGGGGAGCTGTTTTTT
CASSLGASVTGELFF
>NA|TRBV5-4|TRBD2|TRBJ2-4
TGTGCCAGCAGCCGGGGGGAACTAGCCAAAAACATTCAGTACTTC
CASSRGELAKNIQYF
>NA|TRBV27|NA|TRBJ1-5
TGTGCCAGCAGTTTCGACAGCAAAGGGACCCATCAGCCCCAGCATTTT
CASSFDSKGTHQPQHF
>NA|TRBV7-3|TRBD1|TRBJ2-2
TGTGCCAGCAGCTACGCCGGGACAGGGAGCACCGGGGAGCTGTTTTTT
CASSYAGTGSTGELFF
>NA|TRBV2|TRBD1|TRBJ1-1
TGTGCCAGCAAGGGTCAGGGGGCGCACACTGAAGCTTTCTTT
CASKGQGAHTEAFF
>NA|TRBV6-5|NA|TRBJ1-2
TGTGCCAGCAGTTACTCGGTAGACGCGTTCTATGGCTACACCTTC
CASSYSVDAFYGYTF
>NA|TRBV5-6|TRBD1|TRBJ1-3
TGTGCCAGCAGCTTGGGGGGACAGGGTCTGGACACCATATATTTT
CASSLGGQGLDTIYF
>NA|TRBV11-2|NA|TRBJ2-5
TGTGCCAGCAGCTTAGGCCCGGGAAGGGAGACCCAGTACTTC
CASSLGPGRETQYF
>NA|TRBV2|TRBD1|TRBJ1-4
TGTGCCAGCAAAAAGGCAGGGACAGATAATGAAAAACTGTTTTTT
CASKKAGTDNEKLFF
>NA|TRBV13|NA|TRBJ1-4
TGTGCCAGCAGCCAGTTGAGCACTAATGAAGGAAAACTGTTTTTT
CASSQLSTNEGKLFF
>NA|TRBV4-2|TRBD2|TRBJ2-1
TGTGCCAGCAGCCATACCAGCGGGAGGGCCTCCTACAATGAGCAGTTCTTC
CASSHTSGRASYNEQFF
>NA|TRBV30|NA|TRBJ1-2
TGTGCCTGGAGCTTTTTGGGGGGTGGCTACACCTTC
CAWSFLGGGYTF
>NA|TRBV30|NA|TRBJ2-7
TGTGCCTGGAGTGTACGTCAGGCTCTAAGGGGGGCCCCGAGCTCCTACGAGCAGTACTTC
CAWSVRQALRGAPSSYEQYF
>NA|TRBV19|TRBD1|TRBJ2-7
TGTGCCAGGGTTCCGGGACAGGGGTCCACCTACGAGCAGTACTTC
CARVPGQGSTYEQYF
>NA|TRBV7-4|NA|TRBJ1-5
TGTGCCAGCAGCAGAGATCAGCCCCAGCATTTT
CASSRDQPQHF
>NA|TRBV28|NA|TRBJ1-2
TGTGCCAGCAGTTTACTGGGCTATGGCTACACCTTC
CASSLLGYGYTF
>NA|TRBV30|NA|TRBJ2-5
TGTGCCTGGAGTGTACTTCGAGAGACCCAGTACTTC
CAWSVLRETQYF
>NA|TRBV11-2|NA|TRBJ2-6
TGTGCCAGCAGCCCCATTACTTCCGGGGCCAACGTCCTGACTTTC
CASSPITSGANVLTF
>NA|TRBV9|NA|TRBJ2-1
TGTGCCAGCAGCGGGCTAGGAGCGGGCACCTACAATGAGCAGTTCTTC
CASSGLGAGTYNEQFF
>few|TRBV9|NA|TRBJ1-1
TGTGCCAGCAGCGTAGGGCAGTCGAACACTGAAGCTTTCTTT
CASSVGQSNTEAFF
>NA|TRBV9|NA|TRBJ1-1
TGTGCCAGCAGCGTAGGGATCTTGACGGACGGTGAAGCTTTCTTT
CASSVGILTDGEAFF
>NA|TRBV19|NA|TRBJ1-1
TGTGCCAGTAGTGGTGGTAGGGACACTGAAGCTTTCTTT
CASSGGRDTEAFF
>NA|TRBV7-8|TRBD2|TRBJ2-3
TGTGCCAGCAGCCTGACTAGCGGTACTTCAGATACGCAGTATTTT
CASSLTSGTSDTQYF
>NA|TRBV7-9|TRBD1|TRBJ1-4
TGTGCCAGCAGCACAGGGGACAGCACAAGGGAAAAACTGTTTTTT
CASSTGDSTREKLFF
>NA|TRBV28|NA|TRBJ1-4
TGTGCCAGCAGTTTAGGTGGGACACACACCGAAAAACTGTTTTTT
CASSLGGTHTEKLFF
>once|TRBV6-1|TRBD1|TRBJ1-1
TGTGCCAGCAGTGGACAGGGCAACACTGAAGCTTTCTTT
CASSGQGNTEAFF